A selection of T cell receptor beta chains follows, all from one sample in a study of response to subunit inactivated influenza vaccine. TCRdb processed the RT-PCR reads anew with MiXCR; each CDR3 protein has one entry. The sample has fewer than 200,000 distinct CDR3 sequences, approximately 8.7% seen once; the top ten hold 11%. The specimen comprised non-naive T cells sorted from PBMCs, sampled on the day of vaccination. These receptors all stem from a man aged 45-65 years who received an inactivated influenza vaccine. Both conserved end residues are part of each CDR3. Fields, in order: J gene, clone size, V gene, CDR3 protein. Size tells how often a clone was seen (once, few, many) or the class of an expanded clone, and some rows leave it out.

J: TRBJ2-1; size: few; V: TRBV3-1; CDR3: CASNLAGVNNEQFF
J: TRBJ2-1; size: NA; V: TRBV7-9; CDR3: CASSTQATGARNEQFF
J: TRBJ2-5; size: few; V: TRBV29-1; CDR3: CSVSYPGPQETQYF
J: TRBJ2-1; size: NA; V: TRBV12-5; CDR3: CASGLGLAGMSGYNEQFF
J: TRBJ2-1; size: few; V: TRBV15; CDR3: CATLGPSYNEQFF
J: TRBJ2-5; size: NA; V: TRBV5-8; CDR3: CASSLPGDQETQYF
J: TRBJ2-7; size: many; V: TRBV9; CDR3: CASSRGGLYEQYF
J: TRBJ1-2; size: NA; V: TRBV7-9; CDR3: CASSMTGVTIRYTF
J: TRBJ2-7; size: NA; V: TRBV9; CDR3: CASSVGGTSGYYEQYF
J: TRBJ2-5; size: few; V: TRBV11-2; CDR3: CASSLGRLETQYF
J: TRBJ2-1; size: few; V: TRBV9; CDR3: CASSVDYQGSSGSFSYNEQFF
J: TRBJ2-3; size: NA; V: TRBV14; CDR3: CASSQLLAGIDTQYF
J: TRBJ2-7; size: NA; V: TRBV9; CDR3: CASSVAPGGEQYF
J: TRBJ1-3; size: NA; V: TRBV6-1; CDR3: CASSEIRGRGNTIYF
J: TRBJ1-1; size: NA; V: TRBV20-1; CDR3: CSATDRKSAEAFF
J: TRBJ1-2; size: few; V: TRBV4-3; CDR3: CASSLGFYGYTF
J: TRBJ2-3; size: few; V: TRBV2; CDR3: CASSRRGGSGTDTQYF
J: TRBJ2-7; size: NA; V: TRBV7-2; CDR3: CASSLSGSIYEQYF
J: TRBJ2-1; size: few; V: TRBV20-1; CDR3: CSARPPGLVYNEQFF
J: TRBJ2-7; size: few; V: TRBV20-1; CDR3: CSAKGTSGGEGEQYF
J: TRBJ1-5; size: NA; V: TRBV2; CDR3: CASSDARGDNQPQHF
J: TRBJ1-2; size: few; V: TRBV29-1; CDR3: CSVERLANYGYTF
J: TRBJ1-4; size: NA; V: TRBV7-2; CDR3: CASTKDREKLFF
J: TRBJ1-2; size: NA; V: TRBV20-1; CDR3: CSARVRGRYYGYTF
J: TRBJ2-5; size: many; V: TRBV5-1; CDR3: CASSQGQETQYF
J: TRBJ2-1; size: NA; V: TRBV5-1; CDR3: CASSKDPYKGNEQFF
J: TRBJ2-7; size: NA; V: TRBV20-1; CDR3: CSARGRGRHQTYEQYF
J: TRBJ1-1; size: many; V: TRBV7-9; CDR3: CASSLDPEAFF
J: TRBJ2-7; size: NA; V: TRBV6-2/TRBV6-3; CDR3: CASSYAGGEQYF
J: TRBJ2-7; size: few; V: TRBV28; CDR3: CASSRRVSYEQYF
J: TRBJ1-5; size: few; V: TRBV20-1; CDR3: CSARKAPSNQPQHF